This T cell receptor (beta chain) was recovered during a study of identical twins. Each CDR3 protein gets one entry after TCRdb re-called the 5' RACE reads with MiXCR. The sample has hundreds of thousands of distinct CDR3 sequences, less than 10% seen once; the top ten hold more than 0.75%. CDR3 length: 13 residues. The germline V gene encodes CDR1 SQVTM and CDR2 ANQGSEA. The germline V and J ends were trimmed by 0 bases and 3 bases, with 5 bases remaining between them. This clonotype was observed once. This sample also belongs to another study, concerning yellow fever vaccine responses in identical twins.

The receptor was derived from a young woman in good health. Sequences were obtained from PBMCs. This sequence joins TRBV29-1 and TRBJ2-2; no firm D call. The CDR3 sequence: CSVEEAYTGELFF. CDR3 bases: TGCAGCGTTGAAGAAGCCTACACCGGGGAGCTGTTTTTT.